These T cell receptor beta chains were read from a single sample in a study of blood T cells in healthy people across ages. Each CDR3 protein is one row after TCRdb ran MiXCR on the 5' RACE reads. The table lists about 1,800,000 distinct CDR3 sequences, approximately 28% of them singletons. The specimen sequenced was blood. The receptors were gathered from a young woman in good health. CDR3s include the opening cysteine and the closing phenylalanine or tryptophan. A D gene is named only where the DNA matches it firmly. Some rows mark clone size as missing; the rest say once, few, many or name a class of expanded clone.

D,size,V,J,DNA,CDR3
TRBD1,many,TRBV30,TRBJ2-7,TGTGCCTGGAGCGTTGACAGGGGGGCCTACGAGCAGTACTTC,CAWSVDRGAYEQYF
-,-,TRBV9,TRBJ2-3,TGTGCCAGCAGCGTCTTAGGACTAGGGGGGTCAGATACGCAGTATTTT,CASSVLGLGGSDTQYF
TRBD1,many,TRBV3-1,TRBJ2-1,TGTGCCAGCAGCCAAGAGGACAGGTCCTACAATGAGCAGTTCTTC,CASSQEDRSYNEQFF
TRBD1,-,TRBV29-1,TRBJ2-2,TGCAGCGTTGAAGGGGACAGGCACACCGGGGAGCTGTTTTTT,CSVEGDRHTGELFF
-,-,TRBV7-2,TRBJ1-6,TGTGCCAGCAGCTTAGAGCAGGGGAGTTCACCCCTCCACTTT,CASSLEQGSSPLHF
-,-,TRBV2,TRBJ2-4,TGTGCCTCGTGCCCCGGGTTTAGCATTCAGTACTTC,CASCPGFSIQYF
TRBD1,-,TRBV20-1,TRBJ2-7,TGCAGTGCTACAGGGACAGCGAGGGAGCAGTACTTC,CSATGTAREQYF
-,many,TRBV5-1,TRBJ2-7,TGCGCCAGCAGCTTGGCCGGGACGGCAGTGAGCGCCTACGAGCAGTACTTC,CASSLAGTAVSAYEQYF
-,few,TRBV12-3/TRBV12-4,TRBJ1-2,TGTGCCAGCAGTTTCGTTGGGGGTGGCTACACCTTC,CASSFVGGGYTF
-,few,TRBV29-1,TRBJ2-2,TGCAGCGTTGAACGGTCGGGGGCGAACACCGGGGAGCTGTTTTTT,CSVERSGANTGELFF
-,few,TRBV28,TRBJ1-6,TGTGCCAGCACCGTCCCCGAGACGGCGGATTCACCCCTCCACTTT,CASTVPETADSPLHF
TRBD2,many,TRBV4-3,TRBJ2-1,TGCGCCAGCAGCGACGGACTAGCGGGAAATGAGCAGTTCTTC,CASSDGLAGNEQFF
TRBD2,many,TRBV5-1,TRBJ2-1,TGCGCCAGCAGCATCACCTCTGGGACTAGCAACAATGAGCAGTTCTTC,CASSITSGTSNNEQFF
-,few,TRBV14,TRBJ2-7,TGTGCCAGCAGCCATGAACTGAACTACGAGCAGTACTTC,CASSHELNYEQYF
-,-,TRBV19,TRBJ1-1,TGTGCCAGTAGTATACGGGGGCGCGGCGCTTTCTTT,CASSIRGRGAFF
-,-,TRBV27,TRBJ2-1,TGTGCCAGCAGTGAAAAATTTCAAGGATCCTACGAGCAGTTCTTC,CASSEKFQGSYEQFF
-,few,TRBV11-2,TRBJ2-1,TGTGCCAGCAGCTTCAGTGTGGAGCAGTTCTTC,CASSFSVEQFF
-,few,TRBV7-2,TRBJ2-3,TGTGCCAGCAGCTGGGGGGCTGGACAGAGGTCAGATACGCAGTATTTT,CASSWGAGQRSDTQYF
TRBD2,few,TRBV7-2,TRBJ2-3,TGTGCCAGCAGCTTATTTAGCGGGAGGGCGGGAGATACGCAGTATTTT,CASSLFSGRAGDTQYF
-,-,TRBV6-4,TRBJ2-7,TGTACCAGCAATCTCGACCAGAACAATGAGCAGTACTTC,CTSNLDQNNEQYF
-,many,TRBV12-5,TRBJ2-5,TGTGCTAGTGGTTTGGACGGTAGAGAAGAGACCCAGTACTTC,CASGLDGREETQYF
-,few,TRBV2,TRBJ1-2,TGTGCCAGCGCCTCACCGGCCAGGGAGGATGGCTACACCTTC,CASASPAREDGYTF
-,-,TRBV5-1,TRBJ2-3,TGCGCCAGCAGCTTTGAGATTCGGGATACGCAGTATTTT,CASSFEIRDTQYF
-,-,TRBV4-1,TRBJ1-2,TGCGCCAGCAGCCTTGATGTCACGAGTTTTGGCTACACCTTC,CASSLDVTSFGYTF
TRBD2,-,TRBV29-1,TRBJ2-1,TGCAGCGTTGAAGATGAGAAACTAGCGGGAGTTATAAATGAGCAGTTCTTC,CSVEDEKLAGVINEQFF
TRBD2,few,TRBV6-7,TRBJ2-3,TGTGCCAGCAGTTACCCGGGACTAGCGGGAGCACAGAATACGCAGTATTTT,CASSYPGLAGAQNTQYF
-,few,TRBV20-1,TRBJ2-3,TGCAGTGCCTCGGACAGCGCCCGTTACACAGATACGCAGTATTTT,CSASDSARYTDTQYF
-,-,TRBV12-3/TRBV12-4,TRBJ2-2,TGTGCCAGCGAGAGACAGCTGAACACCGGGGAGCTGTTTTTT,CASERQLNTGELFF
-,few,TRBV2,TRBJ2-1,TGTGCCACAAGAGGGGACCCAAGCTCCTACAATGAGCAGTTCTTC,CATRGDPSSYNEQFF
-,few,TRBV7-9,TRBJ2-1,TGTGCCAGCAGCACAACCCGGGGGTCGAGCTCCTACAATGAGCAGTTCTTC,CASSTTRGSSSYNEQFF
TRBD2,many,TRBV20-1,TRBJ2-1,TGCAGTGCTGAGCGGGGGGACTCCTACAATGAGCAGTTCTTC,CSAERGDSYNEQFF
-,few,TRBV2,TRBJ2-5,TGTGCCAGCAGTTTCGACCACTCCGGGGAGACCCAGTACTTC,CASSFDHSGETQYF
TRBD2,-,TRBV4-1,TRBJ2-1,TGCGCCAGCAGCCAAGACCCATCTAGCGGGGCCTACAATGAGCAGTTCTTC,CASSQDPSSGAYNEQFF
-,few,TRBV11-2,TRBJ2-7,TGTGCCAGCAGCTTACTCGGGAAGCGACCCTACGAGCAGTACTTC,CASSLLGKRPYEQYF
-,-,TRBV20-1,TRBJ1-2,TGCAGTGCTAGAGGGGGGGGGGCAGATAACTATGGCTACACCTTC,CSARGGGADNYGYTF
-,few,TRBV5-1,TRBJ2-3,TGCGCCAGCAGCTTGGGCCGGGACCCTAGGGTGGATACGCAGTATTTT,CASSLGRDPRVDTQYF
-,-,TRBV28,TRBJ2-5,TGTGCCACCACAGGGATTCGGGAGACCCAGTACTTC,CATTGIRETQYF
-,-,TRBV5-1,TRBJ2-7,TGCGCCAGCAGCTTGGTTGCGGCGAGCGAGCAGTACTTC,CASSLVAASEQYF
TRBD1,few,TRBV14,TRBJ2-7,TGTGCCAACAGCCAATGGGGGACAGGATATTACGAGCAGTACTTC,CANSQWGTGYYEQYF
TRBD1,many,TRBV12-3/TRBV12-4,TRBJ2-5,TGTGCCAGCAGTTTAGCAACAGGGGGCCGGGAGACCCAGTACTTC,CASSLATGGRETQYF
TRBD2,many,TRBV20-1,TRBJ2-4,TGCAGTGCGCCGTGGGGGGAGGGAGGGGACATTCAGTACTTC,CSAPWGEGGDIQYF
-,few,TRBV20-1,TRBJ2-1,TGCAGTGCTAGATATGGGGGCAGGAGTGAGCAGTTCTTC,CSARYGGRSEQFF
-,few,TRBV3-1,TRBJ2-6,TGTGCCAGCAGCCAAGGAATGTTTGCCTCTGGGGCCAACGTCCTGACTTTC,CASSQGMFASGANVLTF
-,once,TRBV30,TRBJ2-4,TGTGCCTGGAGTTCTACAGGGCGGAAGTACTTC,CAWSSTGRKYF
-,-,TRBV2,TRBJ2-7,TGTGCCAGCAGTGAAACAGGGCTGGGGGAGCAGTACTTC,CASSETGLGEQYF
-,-,TRBV12-3/TRBV12-4,TRBJ2-5,TGTGCCAGCAGTGAAAACAGTGGTAAAGAGACCCAGTACTTC,CASSENSGKETQYF
TRBD1,many,TRBV7-3,TRBJ2-7,TGTGCCAGCAGCTTAGGCGGGACAGGGATTTACGAGCAGTACTTC,CASSLGGTGIYEQYF
-,-,TRBV7-2,TRBJ2-7,TGTGCCAGCAGCGCCCGGTCAGCCTACGAGCAGTACTTC,CASSARSAYEQYF
TRBD2,-,TRBV11-2,TRBJ2-5,TGTGCCGGCAGCTCGGGACTAGCGAAGGAGACCCAGTACTTC,CAGSSGLAKETQYF
-,-,TRBV20-1,TRBJ2-5,TGCAGTGCTAGAGATCAAACGGCTAGCGACTCTCCAGAGACCCAGTACTTC,CSARDQTASDSPETQYF
-,few,TRBV20-1,TRBJ2-7,TGCAGTGCTAGAGATCCCAGGAGCAGGAGCGGGTTCAACGAGCAGTACTTC,CSARDPRSRSGFNEQYF
-,-,TRBV9,TRBJ2-2,TGTGCCAGCAGCGTCAGAACCGGGGAGCTGTTTTTT,CASSVRTGELFF
-,-,TRBV20-1,TRBJ2-2,TGCAGTGCTAGAGGAAGGGGCAGCTACAACACCGGGGAGCTGTTTTTT,CSARGRGSYNTGELFF
TRBD2,-,TRBV28,TRBJ2-1,TGTGCCAGCAGATGGGGAGGGGAGTGGGTCGAGCAGTTCTTC,CASRWGGEWVEQFF
TRBD2,-,TRBV12-3/TRBV12-4,TRBJ2-7,TGTGCCAGCAGTTTATTAGCGGGAGCCGGCGAGCAGTACTTC,CASSLLAGAGEQYF
TRBD1,-,TRBV20-1,TRBJ1-2,TGCAGTGCCCGGGACAGAAATGGAGCTGGCTACACCTTC,CSARDRNGAGYTF
-,few,TRBV7-2,TRBJ1-2,TGTGCCAGCAGCAATCAGGAGACCTTTGCCTATGGCTACACCTTC,CASSNQETFAYGYTF